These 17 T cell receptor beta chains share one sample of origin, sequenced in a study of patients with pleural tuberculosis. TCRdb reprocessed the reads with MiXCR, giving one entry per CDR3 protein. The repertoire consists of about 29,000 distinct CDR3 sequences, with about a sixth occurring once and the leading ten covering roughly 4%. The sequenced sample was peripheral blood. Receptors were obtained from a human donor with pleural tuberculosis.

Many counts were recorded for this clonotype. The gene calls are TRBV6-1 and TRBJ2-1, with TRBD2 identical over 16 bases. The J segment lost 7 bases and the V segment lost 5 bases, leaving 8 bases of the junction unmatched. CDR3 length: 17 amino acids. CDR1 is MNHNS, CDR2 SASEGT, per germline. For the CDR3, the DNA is TGTGCCAGCAGTTCCCGCTTGGGACTAGCGGGAGGGAATGAGCAGTTCTTC. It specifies CASSSRLGLAGGNEQFF.

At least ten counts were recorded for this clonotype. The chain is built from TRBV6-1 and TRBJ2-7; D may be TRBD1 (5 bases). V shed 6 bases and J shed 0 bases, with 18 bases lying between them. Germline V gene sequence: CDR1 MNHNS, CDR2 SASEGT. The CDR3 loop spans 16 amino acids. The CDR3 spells CASSSSLGRFSYEQYF. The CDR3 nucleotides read TGTGCCAGCAGCTCGTCCCTGGGGCGATTCTCCTACGAGCAGTACTTC.

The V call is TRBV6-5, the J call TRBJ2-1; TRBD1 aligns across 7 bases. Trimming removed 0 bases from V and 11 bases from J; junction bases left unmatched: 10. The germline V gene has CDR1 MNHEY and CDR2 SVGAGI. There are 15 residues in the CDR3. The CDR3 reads CASSYSDRGGLKQFF. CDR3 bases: TGTGCCAGCAGTTACTCGGATAGAGGGGGCCTCAAGCAGTTCTTC.

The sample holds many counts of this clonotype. The CDR3 reads CASSLGVDDGYTF. As DNA, the CDR3 is TGTGCCAGCAGCCTCGGGGTCGATGATGGCTACACCTTC. V usage is TRBV4-2 and J usage is TRBJ1-2; D is unclear. Trimming removed 4 bases at V and 6 bases at J, with 12 bases between. The CDR3 has 13 residues. Germline values: CDR1 LGHNA, CDR2 YNFKEQ.

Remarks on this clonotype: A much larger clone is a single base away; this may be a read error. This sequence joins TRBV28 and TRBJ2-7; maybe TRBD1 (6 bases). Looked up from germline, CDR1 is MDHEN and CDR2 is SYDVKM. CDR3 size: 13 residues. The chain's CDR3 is CASRLGQFYAQYF. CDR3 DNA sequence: TGTGCCAGCAGGCTAGGACAGTTCTACGCGCAGTACTTC.

This CDR3 reads CASSLNTRYNYEQYF. The CDR3 nucleotides are TGTGCCAGCAGTTTAAACACACGATACAACTACGAGCAGTACTTC. The gene calls are TRBV12-3 or TRBV12-4 and TRBJ2-7; no firm D call. V was trimmed by 2 bases and J by 3 bases, leaving 14 bases between them. CDR3 size: 15 residues.

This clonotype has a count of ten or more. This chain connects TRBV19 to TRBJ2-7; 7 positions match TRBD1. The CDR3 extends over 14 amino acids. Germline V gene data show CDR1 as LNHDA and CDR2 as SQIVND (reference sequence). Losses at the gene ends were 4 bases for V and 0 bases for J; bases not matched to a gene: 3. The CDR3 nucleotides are TGTGCCAGTAGTAGACGGGACAGCTCCTACGAGCAGTACTTC. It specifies CASSRRDSSYEQYF.

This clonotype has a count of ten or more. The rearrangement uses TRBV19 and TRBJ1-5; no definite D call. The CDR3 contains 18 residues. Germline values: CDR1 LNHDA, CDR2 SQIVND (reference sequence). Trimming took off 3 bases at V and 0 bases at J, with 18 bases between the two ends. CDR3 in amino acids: CASSMKAQDFYSNQPQHF. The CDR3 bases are TGTGCCAGTAGTATGAAGGCGCAGGACTTCTATAGCAATCAGCCCCAGCATTTT.

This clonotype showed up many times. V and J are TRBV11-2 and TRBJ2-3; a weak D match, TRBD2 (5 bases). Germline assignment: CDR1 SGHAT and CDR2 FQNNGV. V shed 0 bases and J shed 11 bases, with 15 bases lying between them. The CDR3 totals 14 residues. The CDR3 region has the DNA TGTGCCAGCAGCTTAGAAACAACTGGAGGTTGGCAGTATTTT. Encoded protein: CASSLETTGGWQYF.

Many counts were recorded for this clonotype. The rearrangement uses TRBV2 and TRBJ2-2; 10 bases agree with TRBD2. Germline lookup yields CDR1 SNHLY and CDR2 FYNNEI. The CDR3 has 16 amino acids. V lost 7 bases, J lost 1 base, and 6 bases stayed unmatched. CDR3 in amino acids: CASNRRLAGNTGELFF. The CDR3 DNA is TGTGCCAGCAACCGACGACTAGCGGGGAACACCGGGGAGCTGTTTTTT.

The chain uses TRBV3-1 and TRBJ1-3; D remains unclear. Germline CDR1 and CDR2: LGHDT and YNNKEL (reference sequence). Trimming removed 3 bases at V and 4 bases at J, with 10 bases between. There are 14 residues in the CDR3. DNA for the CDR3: TGTGCCAGCAGCCAGACGCCAAGGGGAAACACCATATATTTT. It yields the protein CASSQTPRGNTIYF. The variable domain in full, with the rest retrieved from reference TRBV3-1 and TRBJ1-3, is DTAVSQTPKYLVTQMGNDKSIKCEQNLGHDTMYWYKQDSKKFLKIMFSYNNKELIINETVPNRFSPKSPDKAHLNLHINSLELGDSAVYFCASSQTPRGNTIYFGEGSWLTVV.

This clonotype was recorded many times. The DNA of the CDR3 is TGTGCCAGCAGTTTAGGGGGGACTGATAATCAGCCCCAGCATTTT. It is translated as CASSLGGTDNQPQHF. The rearrangement links TRBV12-3 or TRBV12-4 to TRBJ1-5, with a tentative D call TRBD1 (5 bases). Trimming took off 1 base at V and 4 bases at J, with 11 bases between the two ends. The CDR3 runs 15 residues.

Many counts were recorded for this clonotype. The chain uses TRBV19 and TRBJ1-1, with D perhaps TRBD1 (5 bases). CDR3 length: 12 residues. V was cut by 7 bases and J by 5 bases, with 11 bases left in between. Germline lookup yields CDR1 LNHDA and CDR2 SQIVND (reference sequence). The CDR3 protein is CASNQGWTEAFF. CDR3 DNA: TGTGCCAGTAACCAGGGTTGGACTGAAGCTTTCTTT.

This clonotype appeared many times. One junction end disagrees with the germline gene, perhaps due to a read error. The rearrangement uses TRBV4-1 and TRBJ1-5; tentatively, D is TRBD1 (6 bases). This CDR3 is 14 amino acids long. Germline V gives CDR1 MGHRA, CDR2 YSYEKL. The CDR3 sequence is CASGQDRSNQPQHF. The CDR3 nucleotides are TGCGCCAGCGGCCAAGACAGGTCCAATCAGCCCCAGCATTTT.

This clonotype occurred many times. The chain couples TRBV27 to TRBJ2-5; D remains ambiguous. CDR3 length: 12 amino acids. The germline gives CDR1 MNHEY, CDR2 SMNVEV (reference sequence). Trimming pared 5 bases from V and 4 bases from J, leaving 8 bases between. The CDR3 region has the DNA TGTGCCAGCAGTCACACCTTAGAGACCCAGTACTTC. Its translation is CASSHTLETQYF.

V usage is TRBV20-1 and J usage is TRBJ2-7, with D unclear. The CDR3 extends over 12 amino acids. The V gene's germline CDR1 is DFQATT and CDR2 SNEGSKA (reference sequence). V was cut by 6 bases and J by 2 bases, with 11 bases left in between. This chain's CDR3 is CSARAGPYEQYF. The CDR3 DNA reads TGCAGTGCCCGGGCAGGTCCCTACGAGCAGTACTTC.

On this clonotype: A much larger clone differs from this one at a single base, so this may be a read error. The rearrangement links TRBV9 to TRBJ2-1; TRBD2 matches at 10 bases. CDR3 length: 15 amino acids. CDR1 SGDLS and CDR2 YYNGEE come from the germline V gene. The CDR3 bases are TGTGCCAGCAGCGTGACTAGCGGGCTTTGGAATGAGCAGCTCTTC. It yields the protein CASSVTSGLWNEQLF.